This TCR beta chain came from a study of HIV-infected children after antiretroviral therapy interruption. Per germline, CDR1 LGHDT and CDR2 YNNKEL (reference sequence). Trimming removed 4 bases from V and 10 bases from J, with 13 bases in between. There are 13 residues in the CDR3. RNA-based 3' RACE libraries used unique molecular identifiers. TCRdb re-analysed the 3' RACE reads in MiXCR, keeping a single row per CDR3 protein. The sample contains 45,000 to 50,000 distinct CDR3 sequences, approximately 4% of which appear only once. The sample's treatment: PENTA 11 planned treatment interruption arm or continuous ART arm. Naive CD4+ CD45RA+ CD45RO- T cells were FACS-sorted from thawed PBMCs.

This chain connects TRBV3-1 to TRBJ1-4; D unclear. The origin of this receptor is a pool of human donors with HIV. Sequenced here: CD45RA+ CD4+ T cells from PBMCs, pooled from several time points, sampled from a donor given antiretroviral therapy, either interrupted or continuous. Documented subset: naive CD4+ CD45RA+ CD45RO- T cells. The CDR3 loop is CASSPRAPGKLFF. As DNA, the CDR3 is TGTGCCAGCAGCCCGCGGGCCCCCGGAAAACTGTTTTTT.